This is a list of T cell receptor beta chains from one sample in a study of blood T cell repertoires in COVID-19. Some clones are missing from TCRdb's copy, which holds only in-frame ones; the method was immunoSEQ multiplex PCR. Of about 50,000 clones listed, 75% to 90% are singletons. Sequenced material: peripheral blood. These receptors came from a woman aged 80 or over with COVID-19, enrolled during active disease. Both conserved end residues are part of each CDR3. Each record gives: J gene, V gene, D gene, clone size, CDR3 DNA, CDR3 protein. The D gene is left open where the match is weak. The size entry is marked missing in some rows and otherwise reads once, few, many or a size class.

TRBJ2-7	TRBV6-6	.	.	TGTGCCAGCAGTCGGACAGAGAAAAACGAGCAGTACTTC	CASSRTEKNEQYF
TRBJ1-3	TRBV18	TRBD1	.	TGTGCCAGCTCACACCGGACAGGGGCTGGAAACACCATATATTTT	CASSHRTGAGNTIYF
TRBJ1-5	TRBV15	TRBD1	.	TGTGCCACCAGCAGGGGACAGCCTAGCAATCAGCCCCAGCATTTT	CATSRGQPSNQPQHF
TRBJ1-2	TRBV5-1	TRBD1	few	TGCGCCAGCAGCTCCTCGGGACAGGGGGCACTTAACTATGGCTACACCTTC	CASSSSGQGALNYGYTF
TRBJ1-5	TRBV15	.	.	TGTGCCACCAGCAGAGATGCGGGTCGAGCGGGGTATAGCAATCAGCCCCAGCATTTT	CATSRDAGRAGYSNQPQHF
TRBJ1-4	TRBV5-1	TRBD1	.	TGCGCCAGCAGACCCGGACAGGGGGCTCCAACTAATGAAAAACTGTTTTTT	CASRPGQGAPTNEKLFF
TRBJ1-4	TRBV29-1	TRBD1	.	TGCAGCGTTGGGGCAGGGGGTACTGGTGAAAAACTGTTTTTT	CSVGAGGTGEKLFF
TRBJ1-1	TRBV6-6	TRBD1	.	TGTGCCAGCCCTCCCACCGGGACAGGGGAATTCACTGAAGCTTTCTTT	CASPPTGTGEFTEAFF
TRBJ1-1	TRBV4-1	.	.	TGCGCCAGCAGCCAAGAAAGCGGGTTTGGCGGTGAAGCTTTCTTT	CASSQESGFGGEAFF
TRBJ2-7	TRBV5-1	.	.	TGCGCCAGCAGCTCGTTCGCGGGGGCGAACGAGCAGTACTTC	CASSSFAGANEQYF
TRBJ2-7	TRBV3-1/TRBV3-2	TRBD1	medium-sized	TGTGCCAGCAGCCCACAGGGGGGCGAGCAGTACTTC	CASSPQGGEQYF
TRBJ2-1	TRBV18	TRBD2	.	TGTGCCAGCTCACCACTCGGGATAGCGGGAGGGCCAGGTGAGCAGTTCTTC	CASSPLGIAGGPGEQFF
TRBJ2-1	TRBV7-2	TRBD1	.	TGTGCCAGCAGCTTCGGTGGGACAGGGAGTAATGAGCAGTTCTTC	CASSFGGTGSNEQFF
TRBJ1-3	TRBV7-3	.	few	TGTGCCAGCAGCCGGACAGTACCTCCTGGAAACACCATATATTTT	CASSRTVPPGNTIYF
TRBJ1-5	TRBV18	.	.	TGTGCCAGCTCACCCGACAGCAGCAATCAGCCCCAGCATTTT	CASSPDSSNQPQHF
TRBJ1-5	TRBV30	.	.	TGTGCCTGGAGCCACTACGGGAGGCCCCAGCATTTT	CAWSHYGRPQHF
TRBJ2-4	TRBV7-6	TRBD2	few	TGTGCCAGCAGCTTAGGGGCGGGAGTGGGCAAAAACATTCAGTACTTC	CASSLGAGVGKNIQYF
TRBJ1-5	TRBV24-1	TRBD1	.	TGTGCCACCAGTGAATCTGGGACAGGTAATCAGCCCCAGCATTTT	CATSESGTGNQPQHF
TRBJ2-7	TRBV19	.	.	TGTGCCAGTAGTATGCGTGGGCCTGGTAGTGGCGAGCAGTACTTC	CASSMRGPGSGEQYF
TRBJ2-5	TRBV18	.	.	TGTGCCAGCTCATCGGGACACAAAGAGACCCAGTACTTC	CASSSGHKETQYF
TRBJ1-5	TRBV19	.	.	TGTGCCAGTAGTATAGGGGGAGGGATGGGCCAGCCCCAGCATTTT	CASSIGGGMGQPQHF
TRBJ1-5	TRBV5-6	.	.	TGTGCCAGCAGCTTCTATGCCGTTAGCAATCAGCCCCAGCATTTT	CASSFYAVSNQPQHF
TRBJ2-3	TRBV4-2	TRBD2	.	TGTGCCAGCAGCCCCAAGTTAGTAGCGGGAGGGGGCCGCACAGATACGCAGTATTTT	CASSPKLVAGGGRTDTQYF
TRBJ2-1	TRBV28	.	.	TGTGCCACATTGTCATACAATGAGCAGTTCTTC	CATLSYNEQFF
TRBJ2-7	TRBV6-5	.	.	TGTGCCAGCAGTTATGGAGCGTTAACCTACGAGCAGTACTTC	CASSYGALTYEQYF
TRBJ1-1	TRBV18	TRBD1	.	TGTGCCAGCTCCCAGGACAGGAAGAACACTGAAGCTTTCTTT	CASSQDRKNTEAFF
TRBJ1-5	TRBV18	.	.	TGTGCCAGCTCACCCAGTGGTCAGCCCCAGCATTTT	CASSPSGQPQHF
TRBJ2-1	TRBV24-1	TRBD2	.	TGTGCCACCAGTGATTTGGGAGCGGGAGCCTACAATGAGCAGTTCTTC	CATSDLGAGAYNEQFF
TRBJ2-1	TRBV9	TRBD2	.	TGTGCCAGCAGCCCCCGGACTAGCAGAGAGGGTGGTGAGCAGTTCTTC	CASSPRTSREGGEQFF
TRBJ2-7	TRBV19	.	.	TGTGCCAGTAGCCAACAGGGAACCCTCTACGAGCAGTACTTC	CASSQQGTLYEQYF
TRBJ1-2	TRBV29-1	TRBD1	.	TGCAGCGTTGGGGCAGGGACAGGGCCCTATGGCTACACCTTC	CSVGAGTGPYGYTF
TRBJ1-6	TRBV6-6	.	.	TGTGCCAGCAGTCACGACACGCTATCACCCCTCCACTTT	CASSHDTLSPLHF
TRBJ1-2	TRBV6-5	.	.	TGTGCCAGCAGCTTAAACAGTATGGGTCGATATGGCTACACCTTC	CASSLNSMGRYGYTF
TRBJ1-5	TRBV2	TRBD1	once	TGTGCCAGCAGTCAGACAGGGCTGGATGCTAGCAATCAGCCCCAGCATTTT	CASSQTGLDASNQPQHF
TRBJ1-5	TRBV30	TRBD1	.	TGTGCTACTTCGACGTCTTGGGGACAGGGTGGCAATCAGCCCCAGCATTTT	CATSTSWGQGGNQPQHF
TRBJ1-5	TRBV10-3	.	.	TGTGCCATCAGTGAACGAGGAATCGGGCAGCCCCAGCATTTT	CAISERGIGQPQHF
TRBJ1-1	TRBV11-2	.	.	TGTGCCAGCAGCTCGCAGGGGAACACTGAAGCTTTCTTT	CASSSQGNTEAFF
TRBJ2-5	TRBV3-1/TRBV3-2	TRBD2	few	TGTGCCAGCAGTCTAAATCTAGCGGGGGGGCGAACAGAGACCCAGTACTTC	CASSLNLAGGRTETQYF